Shown below are 20 T cell receptor beta chains from a single sample sequenced in a study of cytomegalovirus exposure and HLA in healthy donors. Clones were sequenced by immunoSEQ multiplex PCR, and TCRdb holds only the in-frame ones, with some missing. The repertoire holds 130,000 or so clones, with about 91% as singletons. The specimen was PBMCs. The receptors were sampled from a young woman in good health and CMV-seronegative.

The CDR3 spells CASSPEGGSKETQYF. The CDR3 nucleotides read TGTGCCAGCAGCCCCGAAGGCGGCAGCAAAGAGACCCAGTACTTC. This chain connects TRBV11-3 to TRBJ2-5; D is ambiguous. CDR1 and CDR2 (germline): SGHNT, YENEEA. With 5 bases removed from V and 3 bases from J, the gap between germline ends came to 16 bases. This CDR3 region has 15 residues.

This rearrangement joins TRBV4-1 to TRBJ2-3; D perhaps matches TRBD2 (6 bases). The CDR3 has 12 residues. CDR1 and CDR2 (germline): MGHRA, YSYEKL. Trimming pared 4 bases from V and 5 bases from J, leaving 7 bases between. The CDR3 protein is CASSPGVDTQYF. The CDR3 nucleotides read TGCGCCAGCAGCCCGGGGGTAGATACGCAGTATTTT.

The gene calls are TRBV6-1 and TRBJ2-3; D uncertain. The germline gives CDR1 MNHNS, CDR2 SASEGT. The CDR3 runs to 14 residues. V was clipped by 6 bases and J by 2 bases, with 12 bases between them. The CDR3 sequence is CASSSNALTDTQYF. The CDR3 nucleotides are TGTGCCAGCAGCTCTAACGCCCTCACAGATACGCAGTATTTT.

This chain uses TRBV19 with TRBJ2-2, with D possibly being TRBD1 (6 bases). Germline V gene lookup returns CDR1 LNHDA and CDR2 SQIVND (reference sequence). The CDR3 runs to 15 residues. The V gene lost 7 bases and the J gene lost 1 base, with 13 bases spanning the gap. The CDR3: CASKRQAQNTGELFF. In DNA form, the CDR3 reads TGTGCCAGTAAGCGACAGGCCCAGAACACCGGGGAGCTGTTTTTT.

This clone was counted a few times. The chain is built from TRBV7-6 and TRBJ1-4; 10 bases are a match to TRBD1. The CDR3 loop spans 15 amino acids. Looked up from germline, CDR1 is SGHVS and CDR2 is FNYEAQ. The junction had 3 bases not matched to a gene; V was cut back by 1 base and J by 7 bases. This chain's CDR3 is CASSLGDRGGEKLFF. The CDR3 DNA is TGTGCCAGCAGCTTAGGGGACAGGGGCGGTGAAAAACTGTTTTTT.

The rearrangement joins TRBV5-5 to TRBJ2-7, with D maybe TRBD1 (6 bases). This CDR3 spans 15 amino acids. The V gene's germline CDR1 is SGHKS and CDR2 YYEKEE (reference sequence). V was shortened by 4 bases and J by 4 bases, with 18 bases between the two germline ends. In DNA form, the CDR3 reads TGTGCCAGCAGCGTACAGGGTTCGCAAGATTACGAGCAGTACTTC. Protein: CASSVQGSQDYEQYF. Looking up the rest from reference TRBV5-5 and TRBJ2-7 gives the full variable domain: DAGVTQSPTHLIKTRGQQVTLRCSPISGHKSVSWYQQVLGQGPQFIFQYYEKEERGRGNFPDRFSARQFPNYSSELNVNALLLGDSALYLCASSVQGSQDYEQYFGPGTRLTVT.

The chain recombines TRBV29-1 with TRBJ1-2, with D perhaps matching TRBD1 (5 bases). Per germline, CDR1 SQVTM and CDR2 ANQGSEA. V lost 0 bases to trimming and J lost 5 bases, with 13 bases between them. The CDR3 extends over 14 amino acids. CDR3 region: CSVEDRQGGYGYTF. In DNA, the CDR3 is TGCAGCGTTGAAGATCGGCAGGGAGGGTATGGCTACACCTTC.

The chain employs TRBV27 and TRBJ2-6; possibly TRBD1 for D (5 bases). The CDR3 has 13 residues. In germline, CDR1 is MNHEY, CDR2 SMNVEV (reference sequence). Deletions cut 8 bases from V and 4 bases from J, with 9 bases between. The DNA of the CDR3 is TGTGCCAGCCAGGGTGCGGGGGCCAACGTCCTGACTTTC. Its protein is CASQGAGANVLTF.

This rearrangement joins TRBV18 to TRBJ1-1, with no clear D. The V end lost 3 bases, the J end lost 3 bases, and 8 bases lay between the germline ends. CDR3 size: 13 residues. Looked up from germline, CDR1 is KGHSH and CDR2 is LQKENI. Here the CDR3 reads CASSPNRDTEAFF. The DNA for the CDR3 is TGTGCCAGCTCACCCAACCGGGACACTGAAGCTTTCTTT.

Only a few counts were recorded for this clone. This sequence joins TRBV7-3 and TRBJ2-3, with TRBD2 matching 11 bases. V was clipped by 5 bases and J by 1 base; unmatched bases: 2. CDR3 length: 15 residues. From germline, CDR1 is SGHTA and CDR2 FQGTGA. The CDR3 DNA sequence: TGTGCCAGCAGCGTACTAGCGGGGGGCACAGATACGCAGTATTTT. It is translated as CASSVLAGGTDTQYF.

The V call is TRBV9, the J call TRBJ1-5; D gene unclear. Trimming cost V 8 bases and J 3 bases, with 12 bases left between them. The germline CDR1 and CDR2 sequences are SGDLS and YYNGEE. The CDR3 spans 13 residues. The CDR3 sequence is CARGGSPNQPQHF. The CDR3 DNA follows: TGTGCCAGGGGAGGGAGCCCCAATCAGCCCCAGCATTTT.

The V call is TRBV4-1, the J call TRBJ1-1, with 10 bases that match TRBD1. The CDR3 is 15 amino acids. Germline V gene data show CDR1 as MGHRA and CDR2 as YSYEKL. With 2 bases clipped from V and 6 bases from J, the junction kept 6 bases outside the gene matches. As DNA, the CDR3 is TGCGCCAGCAGCCAACCCGACAGGGGGCCGTCTGAAGCTTTCTTT. As protein: CASSQPDRGPSEAFF.

This clone was seen a single time. The chain has TRBV7-9 and TRBJ1-1, with 10 positions matching TRBD1. The V gene end was trimmed by 3 bases and the J gene end by 2 bases; junction bases not matched to a gene: 12. Per the germline V gene, CDR1 is SEHNR and CDR2 is FQNEAQ (reference sequence). The CDR3 is made up of 18 amino acids. The CDR3 region has the DNA TGTGCCAGCAGCTTCACCCGGGGGGACAGGGGAAAAAACACTGAAGCTTTCTTT. Encoded protein: CASSFTRGDRGKNTEAFF.

This chain links TRBV27 with TRBJ2-7, with TRBD1 matching 7 bases. Germline CDR1 reads MNHEY; CDR2 reads SMNVEV (reference sequence). CDR3 length: 14 amino acids. Trimming cost V 5 bases and J 2 bases; bases outside gene matches: 6. This CDR3 is CASSPHGTAYEQYF. In nucleotides, the CDR3 is TGTGCCAGCAGTCCCCACGGGACAGCCTACGAGCAGTACTTC.

This chain connects TRBV10-3 to TRBJ2-3, with 7 bases lining up with TRBD1. V dropped 2 bases and J dropped 6; count of bases not matched to a gene: 8. Germline-derived CDR1 and CDR2 are ENHRY and SYGVKD. The CDR3 covers 15 residues. The CDR3, as DNA: TGTGCCATCAGTGAGGACAGGGACAGTAGGGATACGCAGTATTTT. Its protein is CAISEDRDSRDTQYF.

This chain links TRBV6-1 with TRBJ1-6; 8 bases are shared with TRBD1. Germline-derived CDR1 and CDR2 are MNHNS and SASEGT. The CDR3 sequence is 14 residues long. V was pared by 8 bases and J by 5 bases, with 5 bases of the junction left unmatched. CDR3 sequence reads: CASSRQGHNSPLHF. CDR3 nucleotides: TGTGCCAGCTCCAGACAGGGGCATAATTCACCCCTCCACTTT.

V and J are TRBV18 and TRBJ1-2; D is perhaps TRBD1 (5 bases). Germline assignment: CDR1 KGHSH and CDR2 LQKENI. Trimming took off 3 bases at V and 1 base at J, with 15 bases between the two ends. The CDR3 extends over 16 amino acids. Here the CDR3 reads CASSPLRAQFNYGYTF. The DNA of the CDR3 is TGTGCCAGCTCACCTCTCAGGGCACAGTTTAACTATGGCTACACCTTC.

The chain uses TRBV6-1 and TRBJ1-2, with D possibly matching TRBD1 (6 bases). CDR3 size: 15 residues. Germline CDR1 reads MNHNS; CDR2 reads SASEGT. V was cut by 2 bases and J by 4 bases, with 14 bases left in between. The CDR3 nucleotides are TGTGCCAGCAGTGAAAGGGGGGGAATGGGCTATGGCTACACCTTC. It encodes CASSERGGMGYGYTF.

The chain is built from TRBV5-4 and TRBJ1-2, with 8 bases aligning to TRBD1. Germline values: CDR1 SGHNT, CDR2 YYREEE (reference sequence). This CDR3 region has 14 residues. The trim removed 2 bases at V and 5 bases at J, leaving 5 bases unmatched. The CDR3 DNA reads as TGTGCCAGCAGCTTTCGACAGGGGCAGTATGGCTACACCTTC. Encoded protein: CASSFRQGQYGYTF.

The count of this clone is one. The chain joins TRBV25-1 to TRBJ2-5; weak D call: TRBD2 (6 bases). The V end lost 4 bases, the J end lost 9 bases, and 15 bases lay between the germline ends. The CDR3 loop spans 13 amino acids. CDR1 and CDR2 (germline): MGHDK, SYGVNS. CDR3: CASSVWEEVAQYF. DNA of the CDR3: TGTGCCAGCAGTGTTTGGGAGGAAGTGGCCCAGTACTTC.